This TCR beta chain derives from a study of spatial heterogeneity in lung cancer (dated by TCRdb to about 2019). About the study as a whole: More beta-chain than alpha-chain transcripts were consistently detected, likely reflecting higher beta-chain transcript abundance. In the raw uncorrected reads, each unique combination of TCR and UMI appeared on average more than ten times. The study quantitatively compared TCR alpha and beta repertoires across multiple tumor regions, matched nontumor lung and blood in non-small cell lung cancer. The study linked features of the TCR repertoire to counts of nonsynonymous mutations, which were determined by whole-exome sequencing of tumor tissue. At surgery, 220 tumor regions, 61 to 65 matched nontumor lung samples and 56 PBMC samples were TCR-sequenced for both alpha and beta chains. Study-wide conclusions, independent of this receptor: Ubiquitous expanded tumor TCRs were detected in blood more often at tumor resection than at routine follow-up. Additional single-cell paired TCR alpha and beta sequencing was considered necessary to confirm, at a functional level, the hypothesis that regional TCRs recognize regional mutations.

This clonotype has ten or more counts. Its antigen target is currently unknown. Qualities for individual bases were not recorded, and no much larger clone is one base off. The CDR3 contains 12 residues, cysteine and phenylalanine counted. The sequence is cut down to CDR3 DNA, 36 bases in frame from base 1. CDR1 and CDR2, looked up from the germline V gene, are SQVTM and ANQGSEA. Here V drops 6 bases and J drops 3 bases, and the junction holds 5 bases not matched to any gene. Interpreted using the paper, the time point label stands for: sample taken at primary tumor resection. Donors were approximately 72 patients with early-stage, untreated non-small cell lung cancer from the lung TRACERx cohort. TCR sequencing used whole RNA extracted from tumor and nontumor lung tissue, or from cryopreserved PBMC samples, without cell sorting. Only patients for whom sufficient RNA was available from at least two tumor regions were selected for TCR sequencing.

Library preparation employed 5' RACE. Instrument on record: NextSeq 500. The TCR library protocol attached a unique molecular identifier to each TCR cDNA molecule to allow correction of PCR and sequencing errors. For the original study's pipeline: TCR identification, UMI-based error correction and CDR3 extraction were all carried out with Decombinator tools. Expanded TCRs were defined as those above a frequency of 2 per 1,000, corresponding to the top 1% of the tumor frequency distribution. Rényi diversity was computed with the R vegan package after subsampling each repertoire 100 times to 5,000 TCRs. To build CDR3 similarity networks, amino acid triplet string-kernel similarity was used, and CDR3s were connected when their pairwise similarity was above 0.82. The public reads were reprocessed in TCRdb via fastp at Q25 and MiXCR, keeping in-frame beta chains. Each CDR3 protein appears once, grouped with its most common genes and DNA. What appears here as the V and J calls and clone size reflects TCRdb's work, not the paper's. The sample yields 25,000 or so distinct CDR3 sequences; around 4.6% were counted once. Under 6.5% of the sample is held by the ten biggest clonotypes.

The rearrangement joined TRBV29-1 to TRBJ2-7, with 7 bases aligning to TRBD1. The sample in question was PBMCs, obtained at surgery. This TCR derives from a male donor with early-stage non-small cell lung cancer. The CDR3 reads CSVRTGLYEQYF. The DNA sequence is given as TGCAGCGTACGGACAGGCCTCTACGAGCAGTACTTC.